The 6 T cell receptor beta chains below were found in one sample sequenced in a study of blood T cell repertoires in COVID-19. Method: immunoSEQ multiplex PCR; TCRdb's copy keeps in-frame clones and lacks some. The sample holds some 87,000 clones, 85% to 90% seen once. Sequenced sample: peripheral blood. The receptors here all came from a human donor with COVID-19, enrolled during active disease. The donor label of this sample is uncertain.

The J gene is TRBJ1-1, the V gene TRBV6-6, with TRBD1 matching over 7 bases. V was clipped by 5 bases and J by 6 bases; unmatched bases: 6. Germline values: CDR1 MNHNY, CDR2 SVGAGI (reference sequence). The CDR3 is 13 amino acids. The CDR3 loop is CASSQGQSSEAFF. The CDR3 region has the DNA TGTGCCAGCAGTCAGGGACAGAGCTCTGAAGCTTTCTTT.

The chain is built from TRBV7-9 and TRBJ1-6, with 7 bases that match TRBD1. The CDR3 has 15 residues. With 3 bases clipped from V and 9 bases from J, the junction kept 8 bases outside the gene matches. Germline CDR1 and CDR2: SEHNR and FQNEAQ (reference sequence). This CDR3 is CASSLFSRGSSPLHF. DNA of the CDR3: TGTGCCAGCAGCTTGTTCTCCAGGGGGAGTTCACCCCTCCACTTT.

The rearrangement links TRBV5-1 to TRBJ1-4; D gene ambiguous. The length of the CDR3 is 14 residues. V was shortened by 4 bases and J by 5 bases, with 12 bases between the two germline ends. Germline CDR1 reads SGHRS; CDR2 reads YFSETQ. For the CDR3, the DNA is TGCGCCAGCAGCAAAACAGACCCCAATGAAAAACTGTTTTTT. This gives the protein CASSKTDPNEKLFF.

V usage is TRBV5-1 and J usage is TRBJ1-4, with D possibly TRBD1 on 6 matching bases. This CDR3 contains 15 residues. V lost 0 bases and J lost 5, with 11 bases in between. Germline CDR1 SGHRS, CDR2 YFSETQ. The CDR3 DNA follows: TGCGCCAGCAGCTTGGCGAGGGGGACAAATGAAAAACTGTTTTTT. It specifies CASSLARGTNEKLFF.

The chain is built from TRBV9 and TRBJ1-6, with D perhaps matching TRBD1 (5 bases). V lost 0 bases and J lost 8, with 9 bases in between. In germline, CDR1 is SGDLS, CDR2 YYNGEE. CDR3 length: 14 residues. The CDR3 protein is CASSVVWGDSPLHF. DNA for the CDR3: TGTGCCAGCAGCGTAGTTTGGGGGGATTCACCCCTCCACTTT.

J is TRBJ2-5 and V is TRBV3-1 (or the pseudogene TRBV3-2), with D hard to call. CDR1 and CDR2 (germline): LGHDT, YNNKEL (reference sequence). The CDR3 spans 16 residues. The V and J ends lost 0 bases and 4 bases respectively, with 15 bases between them. The CDR3 loop reads CASSQDDLRLAETQYF. The CDR3 bases are TGTGCCAGCAGCCAAGACGATTTGAGGTTAGCAGAGACCCAGTACTTC.